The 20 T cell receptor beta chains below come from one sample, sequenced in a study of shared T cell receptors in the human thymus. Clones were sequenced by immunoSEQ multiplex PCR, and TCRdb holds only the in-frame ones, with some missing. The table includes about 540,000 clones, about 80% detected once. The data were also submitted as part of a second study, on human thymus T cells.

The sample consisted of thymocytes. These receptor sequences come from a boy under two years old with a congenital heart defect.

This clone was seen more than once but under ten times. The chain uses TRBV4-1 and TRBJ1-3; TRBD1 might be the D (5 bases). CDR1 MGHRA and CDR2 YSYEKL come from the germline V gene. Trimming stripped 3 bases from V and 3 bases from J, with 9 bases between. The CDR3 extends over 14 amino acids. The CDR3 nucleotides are TGCGCCAGCAGCCACGGGGGAGGTGGAAACACCATATATTTT. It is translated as CASSHGGGGNTIYF.

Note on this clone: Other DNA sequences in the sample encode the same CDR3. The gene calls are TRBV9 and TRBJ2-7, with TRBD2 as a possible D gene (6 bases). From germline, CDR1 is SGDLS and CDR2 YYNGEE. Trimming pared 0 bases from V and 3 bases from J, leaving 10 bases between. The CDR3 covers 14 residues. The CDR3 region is CASSVGAGSYEQYF. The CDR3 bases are TGTGCCAGCAGCGTAGGGGCCGGGAGCTACGAGCAGTACTTC.

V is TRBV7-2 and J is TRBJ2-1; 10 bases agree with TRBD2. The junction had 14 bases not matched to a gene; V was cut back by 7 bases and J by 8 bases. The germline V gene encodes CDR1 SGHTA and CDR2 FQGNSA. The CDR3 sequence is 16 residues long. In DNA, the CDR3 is TGTGCCAGCACCTCAGTCGGGCTAGCGGGAGAGGATGAGCAGTTCTTC. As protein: CASTSVGLAGEDEQFF.

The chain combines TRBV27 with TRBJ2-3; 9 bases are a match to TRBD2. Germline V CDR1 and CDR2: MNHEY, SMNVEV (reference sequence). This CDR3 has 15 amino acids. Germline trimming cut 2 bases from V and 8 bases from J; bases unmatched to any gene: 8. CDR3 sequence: CASSLAGGPEATQYF. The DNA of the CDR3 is TGTGCCAGCAGTTTAGCGGGAGGGCCTGAAGCTACGCAGTATTTT.

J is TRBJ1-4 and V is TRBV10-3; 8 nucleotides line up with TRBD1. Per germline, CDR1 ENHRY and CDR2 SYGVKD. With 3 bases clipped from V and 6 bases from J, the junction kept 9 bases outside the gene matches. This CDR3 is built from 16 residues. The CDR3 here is CAISDARGRRDEKLFF. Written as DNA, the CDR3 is TGTGCCATCAGTGACGCCAGGGGGCGTCGGGATGAAAAACTGTTTTTT.

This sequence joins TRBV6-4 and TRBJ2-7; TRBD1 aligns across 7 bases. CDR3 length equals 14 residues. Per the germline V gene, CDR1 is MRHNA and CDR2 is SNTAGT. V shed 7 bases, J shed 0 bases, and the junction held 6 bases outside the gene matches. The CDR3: CASNTGDCSYEQYF. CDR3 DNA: TGTGCCAGCAATACAGGGGATTGCTCCTACGAGCAGTACTTC.

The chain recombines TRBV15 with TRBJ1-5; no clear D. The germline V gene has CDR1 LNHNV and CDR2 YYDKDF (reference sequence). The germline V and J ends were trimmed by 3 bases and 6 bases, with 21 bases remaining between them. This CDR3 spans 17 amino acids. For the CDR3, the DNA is TGTGCCACCAGCAGGCAAGAAGGCGGGCGGGAATTTCAGCCCCAGCATTTT. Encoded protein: CATSRQEGGREFQPQHF.

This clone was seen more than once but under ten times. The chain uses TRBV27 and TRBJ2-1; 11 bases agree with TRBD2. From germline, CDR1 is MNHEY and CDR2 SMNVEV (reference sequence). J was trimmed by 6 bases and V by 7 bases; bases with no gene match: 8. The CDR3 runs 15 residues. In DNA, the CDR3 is TGTGCCAGCAAGAATTCAGGGACTAGCGGCAATGAGCAGTTCTTC. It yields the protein CASKNSGTSGNEQFF.

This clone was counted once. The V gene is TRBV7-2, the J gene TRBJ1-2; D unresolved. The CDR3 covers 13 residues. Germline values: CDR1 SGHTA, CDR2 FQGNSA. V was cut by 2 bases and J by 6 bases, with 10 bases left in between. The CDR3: CASSLLRGDGYTF. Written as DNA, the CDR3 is TGTGCCAGCAGCTTACTACGGGGTGATGGCTACACCTTC.

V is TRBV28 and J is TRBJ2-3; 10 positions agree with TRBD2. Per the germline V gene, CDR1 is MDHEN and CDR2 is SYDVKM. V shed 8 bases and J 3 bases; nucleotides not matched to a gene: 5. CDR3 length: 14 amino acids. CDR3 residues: CASSSGSLTDTQYF. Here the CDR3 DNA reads TGTGCCAGCTCTAGCGGGAGCTTAACAGATACGCAGTATTTT. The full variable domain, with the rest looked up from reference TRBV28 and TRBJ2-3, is DVKVTQSSRYLVKRTGEKVFLECVQDMDHENMFWYRQDPGLGLRLIYFSYDVKMKEKGDIPEGYSVSREKKERFSLILESASTNQTSMYLCASSSGSLTDTQYFGPGTRLTVL.

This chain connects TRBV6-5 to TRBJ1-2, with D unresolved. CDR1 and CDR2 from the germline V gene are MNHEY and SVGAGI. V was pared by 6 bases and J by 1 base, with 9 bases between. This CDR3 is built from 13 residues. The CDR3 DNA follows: TGTGCCAGCAGAGCTGAAAATAACTATGGCTACACCTTC. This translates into CASRAENNYGYTF.

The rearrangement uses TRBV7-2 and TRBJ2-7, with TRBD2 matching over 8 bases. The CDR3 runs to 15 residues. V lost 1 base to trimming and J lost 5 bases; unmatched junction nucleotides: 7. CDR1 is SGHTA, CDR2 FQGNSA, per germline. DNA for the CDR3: TGTGCCAGCAGCTTAGAGAGGCGGGAGGACAACGAGCAGTACTTC. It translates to CASSLERREDNEQYF.

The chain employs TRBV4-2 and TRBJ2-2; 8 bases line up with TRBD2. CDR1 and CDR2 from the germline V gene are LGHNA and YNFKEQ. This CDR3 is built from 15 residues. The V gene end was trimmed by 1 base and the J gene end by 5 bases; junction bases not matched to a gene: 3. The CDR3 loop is CASSQAQRETGELFF. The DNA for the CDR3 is TGTGCCAGCAGCCAAGCCCAGCGGGAGACCGGGGAGCTGTTTTTT.

The CDR3 DNA follows: TGTGCCAGCAGCTTTAGCGGGAGGACCTACGAGCAGTACTTC. It is translated as CASSFSGRTYEQYF. The chain links TRBV2 to TRBJ2-7; 10 bases align to TRBD2. There are 14 residues in the CDR3. V lost 6 bases, J lost 2 bases, and 4 bases stayed unmatched. Germline CDR1 SNHLY, CDR2 FYNNEI.

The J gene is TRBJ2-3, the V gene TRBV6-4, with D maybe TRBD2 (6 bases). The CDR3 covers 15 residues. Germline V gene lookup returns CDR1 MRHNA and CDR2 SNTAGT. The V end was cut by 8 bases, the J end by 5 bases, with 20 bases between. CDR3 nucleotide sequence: TGTGCCAGCTCCAGGCGCGGGAAGGAGAAAGATACGCAGTATTTT. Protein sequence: CASSRRGKEKDTQYF.

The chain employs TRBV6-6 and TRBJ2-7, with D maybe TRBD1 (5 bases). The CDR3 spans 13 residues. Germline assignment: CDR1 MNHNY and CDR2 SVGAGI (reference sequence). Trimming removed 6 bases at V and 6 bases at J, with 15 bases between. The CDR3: CASSLPAGIEQYF. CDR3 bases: TGTGCCAGCAGCCTCCCGGCAGGGATCGAGCAGTACTTC.

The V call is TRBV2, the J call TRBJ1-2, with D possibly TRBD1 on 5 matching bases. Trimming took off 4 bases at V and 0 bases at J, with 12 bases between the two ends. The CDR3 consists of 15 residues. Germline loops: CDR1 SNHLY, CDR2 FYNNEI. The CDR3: CASSARLTANYGYTF. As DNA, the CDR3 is TGTGCCAGCAGTGCCCGCTTGACAGCTAACTATGGCTACACCTTC.

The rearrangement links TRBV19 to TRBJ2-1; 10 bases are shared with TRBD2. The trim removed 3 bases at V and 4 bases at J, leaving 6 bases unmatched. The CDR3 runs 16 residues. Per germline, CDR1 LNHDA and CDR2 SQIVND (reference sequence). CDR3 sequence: CASSIHGTSDYNEQFF. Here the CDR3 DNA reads TGTGCCAGTAGTATTCATGGGACTAGCGATTACAATGAGCAGTTCTTC. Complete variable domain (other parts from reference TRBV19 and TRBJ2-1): DGGITQSPKYLFRKEGQNVTLSCEQNLNHDAMYWYRQDPGQGLRLIYYSQIVNDFQKGDIAEGYSVSREKKESFPLTVTSAQKNPTAFYLCASSIHGTSDYNEQFFGPGTRLTVL.

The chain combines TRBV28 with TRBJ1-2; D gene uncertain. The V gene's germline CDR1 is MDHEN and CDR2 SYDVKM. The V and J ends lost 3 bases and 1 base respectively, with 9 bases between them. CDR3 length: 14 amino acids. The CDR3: CASSFLALNYGYTF. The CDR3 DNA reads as TGTGCCAGCAGTTTCCTAGCCCTTAACTATGGCTACACCTTC.

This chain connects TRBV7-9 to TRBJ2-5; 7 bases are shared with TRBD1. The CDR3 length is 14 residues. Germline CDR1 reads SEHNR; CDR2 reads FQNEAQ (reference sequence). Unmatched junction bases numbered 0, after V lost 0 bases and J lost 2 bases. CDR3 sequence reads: CASSLATGQETQYF. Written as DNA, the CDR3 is TGTGCCAGCAGCTTAGCGACAGGGCAAGAGACCCAGTACTTC.